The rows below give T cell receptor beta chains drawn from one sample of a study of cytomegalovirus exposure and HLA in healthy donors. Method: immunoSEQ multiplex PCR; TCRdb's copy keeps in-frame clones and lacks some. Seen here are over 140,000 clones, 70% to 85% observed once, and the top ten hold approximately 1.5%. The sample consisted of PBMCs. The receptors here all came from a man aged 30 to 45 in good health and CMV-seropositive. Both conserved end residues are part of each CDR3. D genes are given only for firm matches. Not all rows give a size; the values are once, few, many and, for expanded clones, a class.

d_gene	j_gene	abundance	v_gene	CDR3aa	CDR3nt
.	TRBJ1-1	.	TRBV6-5	CASSYRGGDTEAFF	TGTGCCAGCAGTTACCGGGGGGGAGACACTGAAGCTTTCTTT
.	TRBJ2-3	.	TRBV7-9	CASQNQGPDTDTQYF	TGTGCCAGCCAAAACCAGGGCCCCGACACAGATACGCAGTATTTT
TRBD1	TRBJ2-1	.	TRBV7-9	CASSAPGQTYNEQFF	TGTGCCAGCAGCGCTCCGGGACAGACCTACAATGAGCAGTTCTTC
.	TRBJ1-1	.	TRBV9	CASNHGGDTEAFF	TGTGCCAGCAACCACGGGGGAGACACTGAAGCTTTCTTT
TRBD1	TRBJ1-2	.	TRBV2	CASCQGQVDGYTF	TGTGCCAGCTGCCAGGGACAGGTCGATGGCTACACCTTC
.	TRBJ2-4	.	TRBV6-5	CASSDPTLPVQYF	TGTGCCAGCAGTGATCCGACTTTGCCCGTTCAGTACTTC
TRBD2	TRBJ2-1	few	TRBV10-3	CAISDSAGDHEQFF	TGTGCCATCAGTGACTCAGCGGGAGATCATGAGCAGTTCTTC
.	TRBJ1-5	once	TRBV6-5	CASSRQDGNQPQHF	TGTGCCAGCAGCCGACAGGACGGCAATCAGCCCCAGCATTTT
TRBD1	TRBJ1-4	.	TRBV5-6	CASSPRGPANEKLFF	TGTGCCAGCAGCCCCAGGGGGCCGGCTAATGAAAAACTGTTTTTT
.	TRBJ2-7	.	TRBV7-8	CASSLRVWGSGSYEQYF	TGTGCCAGCAGCTTACGGGTGTGGGGTAGCGGCTCCTACGAGCAGTACTTC
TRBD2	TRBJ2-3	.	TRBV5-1	CASSFTAGTDTQYF	TGCGCCAGCAGCTTTACAGCGGGGACAGATACGCAGTATTTT
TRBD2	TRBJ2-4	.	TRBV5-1	CASSLVLAGGLAAGNIQYF	TGCGCCAGCAGCTTGGTATTAGCGGGGGGGCTAGCTGCTGGAAACATTCAGTACTTC
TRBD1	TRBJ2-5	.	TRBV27	CASLQSEGAKETQYF	TGTGCCAGCCTTCAAAGCGAGGGGGCGAAGGAGACCCAGTACTTC
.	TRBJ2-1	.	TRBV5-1	CASGGGAVYNEQFF	TGCGCCAGCGGCGGCGGAGCGGTCTACAATGAGCAGTTCTTC
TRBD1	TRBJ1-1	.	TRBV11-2	CASSARGSTEAFF	TGTGCCAGCAGCGCCAGGGGGAGCACTGAAGCTTTCTTT
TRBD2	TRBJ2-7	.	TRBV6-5	CASSYSVASGILEQYF	TGTGCCAGCAGTTACTCGGTGGCTAGCGGGATATTGGAGCAGTACTTC
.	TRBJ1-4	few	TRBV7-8	CASSSRHNEKLFF	TGTGCCAGCAGCTCCCGACATAATGAAAAACTGTTTTTT
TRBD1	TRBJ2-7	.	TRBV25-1	CASMPTAGQGRDEQYF	TGTGCCAGCATGCCGACCGCGGGACAGGGGAGGGACGAGCAGTACTTC
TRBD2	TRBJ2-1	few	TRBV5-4	CASSFLAGGSNEQFF	TGTGCCAGCAGCTTCCTAGCGGGAGGGAGCAATGAGCAGTTCTTC
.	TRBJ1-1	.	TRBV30	CAWKPNTEAFF	TGTGCCTGGAAGCCGAACACTGAAGCTTTCTTT